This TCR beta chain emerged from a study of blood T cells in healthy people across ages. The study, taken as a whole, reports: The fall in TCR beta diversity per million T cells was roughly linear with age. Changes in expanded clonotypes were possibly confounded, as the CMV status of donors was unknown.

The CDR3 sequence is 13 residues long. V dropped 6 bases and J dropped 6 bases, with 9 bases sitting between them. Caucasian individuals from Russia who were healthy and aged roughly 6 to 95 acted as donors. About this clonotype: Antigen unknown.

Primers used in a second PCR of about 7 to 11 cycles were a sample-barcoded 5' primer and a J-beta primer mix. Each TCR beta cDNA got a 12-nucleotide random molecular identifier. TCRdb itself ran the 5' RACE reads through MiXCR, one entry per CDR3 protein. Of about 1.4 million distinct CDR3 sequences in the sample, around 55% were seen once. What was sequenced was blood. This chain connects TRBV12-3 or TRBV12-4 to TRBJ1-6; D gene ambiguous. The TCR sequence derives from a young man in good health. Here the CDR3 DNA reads TGTGCCAGCAGGCAGGCACCTAATTCACCCCTCCACTTT. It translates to CASRQAPNSPLHF.